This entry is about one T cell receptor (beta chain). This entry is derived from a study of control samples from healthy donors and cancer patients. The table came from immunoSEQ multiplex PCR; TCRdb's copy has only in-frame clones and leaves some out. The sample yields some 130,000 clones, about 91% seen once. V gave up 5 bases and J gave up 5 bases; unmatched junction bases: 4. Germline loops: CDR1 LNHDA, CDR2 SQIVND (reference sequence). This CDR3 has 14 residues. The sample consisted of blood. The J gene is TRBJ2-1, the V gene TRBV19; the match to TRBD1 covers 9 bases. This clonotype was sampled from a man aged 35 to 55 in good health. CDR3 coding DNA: TGTGCCAGTAGTTTGGGGGACAGGGACAATGAGCAGTTCTTC. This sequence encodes CASSLGDRDNEQFF.